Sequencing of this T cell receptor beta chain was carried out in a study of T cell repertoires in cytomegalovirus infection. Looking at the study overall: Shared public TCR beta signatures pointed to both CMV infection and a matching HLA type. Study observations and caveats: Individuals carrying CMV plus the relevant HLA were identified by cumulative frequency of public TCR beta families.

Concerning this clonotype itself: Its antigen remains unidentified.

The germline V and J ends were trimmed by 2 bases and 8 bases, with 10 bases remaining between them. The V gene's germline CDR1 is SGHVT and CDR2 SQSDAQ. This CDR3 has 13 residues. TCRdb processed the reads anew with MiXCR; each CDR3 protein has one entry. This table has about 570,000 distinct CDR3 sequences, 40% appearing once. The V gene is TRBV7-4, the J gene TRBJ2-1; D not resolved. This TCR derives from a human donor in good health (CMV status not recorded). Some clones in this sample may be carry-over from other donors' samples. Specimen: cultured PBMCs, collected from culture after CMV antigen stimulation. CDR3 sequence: CASSLSRAYEQFF. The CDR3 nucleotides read TGTGCCAGCAGCTTATCACGGGCCTATGAGCAGTTCTTC.